The next 32 T cell receptor beta chains were all read from a single sample in a study of human T cells and chemical hapten exposure. TCRdb passed the RACE reads through MiXCR, listing each CDR3 protein once. The table lists 35,000 to 55,000 distinct CDR3 sequences, 3.5% to 4% of them singletons. Time point described: healthy volunteer bleed at 6 weeks. Unseparated into fractions, whole blood served as the source from which total RNA was extracted. The sequenced material came from whole blood. The receptors come from a human donor in good health. Some clones in this sample may be carry-over from other donors' samples.

This clonotype has ten or more counts. This rearrangement joins TRBV29-1 to TRBJ2-5; D possibly corresponds to TRBD2 (6 bases). Trimming took off 4 bases at V and 5 bases at J, with 14 bases between the two ends. Germline V gene lookup returns CDR1 SQVTM and CDR2 ANQGSEA. The CDR3 length is 13 residues. This CDR3 reads CSVVGGVGETQYF. The CDR3 DNA reads TGCAGCGTTGTCGGAGGGGTCGGGGAGACCCAGTACTTC.

This clonotype was picked up many times. The rearrangement joins TRBV5-1 to TRBJ2-1; 16 bases are a match to TRBD2. Germline V CDR1 and CDR2: SGHRS, YFSETQ. The CDR3 is 20 amino acids. The junction had 7 bases not matched to a gene; V was cut back by 0 bases and J by 1 base. In DNA, the CDR3 is TGCGCCAGCAGCTTGGCCCCCGGGACTAGCGGGAGGGGTTCCTACAATGAGCAGTTCTTC. This codes for CASSLAPGTSGRGSYNEQFF.

This clonotype showed up just a few times. The V gene is TRBV6-4, the J gene TRBJ2-5; 7 nucleotides line up with TRBD2. This CDR3 has 15 amino acids. CDR1 is MRHNA and CDR2 is SNTAGT in the germline V gene. Unmatched junction bases numbered 8, after V lost 5 bases and J lost 2 bases. CDR3: CASSQTPGLQETQYF. For the CDR3, the DNA is TGTGCCAGCAGTCAGACTCCGGGACTACAAGAGACCCAGTACTTC.

This clonotype was counted only a few times. This chain connects TRBV30 to TRBJ1-2, with D possibly being TRBD1 (5 bases). Looked up from germline, CDR1 is GTSNPN and CDR2 is SVGIG (reference sequence). V was shortened by 5 bases and J by 1 base, with 11 bases between the two germline ends. The CDR3 is made up of 13 amino acids. The DNA of the CDR3 is TGTGCCTGGGGGGCAGGGTTTAACTATGGCTACACCTTC. It encodes CAWGAGFNYGYTF.

J is TRBJ1-1 and V is TRBV24-1; D ambiguous. The ends were cut back, 5 bases at V and 10 bases at J, with 10 bases in the middle. In germline, CDR1 is KGHDR, CDR2 SFDVKD. This CDR3 is built from 11 residues. The CDR3 DNA sequence: TGTGCCACCAGTGCAGGATCTGGAGCTTTCTTT. Translating gives CATSAGSGAFF.

V gene TRBV12-5 combines with J gene TRBJ2-2, with a weak D call TRBD2 (6 bases). Germline CDR1 is LGHNT and CDR2 is FRNRAP. V was cut by 0 bases and J by 1 base, with 12 bases left in between. The CDR3 spans 17 residues. CDR3 region: CASGLVRLEENTGELFF. The CDR3 DNA reads TGTGCTAGTGGTTTGGTCAGACTAGAGGAGAACACCGGGGAGCTGTTTTTT. The full variable domain, in which reference TRBV12-5 and TRBJ2-2 provide the parts outside the CDR3, is DARVTQTPRHKVTEMGQEVTMRCQPILGHNTVFWYRQTMMQGLELLAYFRNRAPLDDSGMPKDRFSAEMPDATLATLKIQPSEPRDSAVYFCASGLVRLEENTGELFFGEGSRLTVL.

This clonotype is categorized as medium-sized. V gene TRBV24-1 combines with J gene TRBJ2-6; TRBD1 aligns across 9 bases. J lost 2 bases, V lost 4 bases, and 5 bases had no gene match. Germline V gene sequence: CDR1 KGHDR, CDR2 SFDVKD. The CDR3 sequence is 17 residues long. The CDR3 protein is CATSEGQGTPGANVLTF. The CDR3, as DNA: TGTGCCACCAGTGAGGGACAGGGAACGCCTGGGGCCAACGTCCTGACTTTC.

At least ten counts were recorded for this clonotype. This rearrangement joins TRBV4-1 to TRBJ2-5; 9 nucleotides align to TRBD2. The CDR3 covers 13 residues. In germline, CDR1 is MGHRA, CDR2 YSYEKL. Trimming at V came to 3 bases and at J to 5 bases, leaving 1 base not matched to a gene. DNA of the CDR3: TGCGCCAGCAGCCACACTAGCGGGGAGACCCAGTACTTC. This encodes CASSHTSGETQYF.

This clonotype was detected ten times or more. The rearrangement uses TRBV29-1 and TRBJ1-3; no definite D call. The germline CDR1 and CDR2 sequences are SQVTM and ANQGSEA. The CDR3 is made up of 11 amino acids. The V end lost 7 bases, the J end lost 2 bases, and 6 bases lay between the germline ends. CDR3 in DNA: TGCAGCGGGCAGGCTGGAAACACCATATATTTT. Protein product: CSGQAGNTIYF.

This clonotype came up a few times. CDR3 residues: CASSFQVGANVLTF. The CDR3 nucleotides read TGTGCCAGCAGCTTCCAAGTTGGGGCCAACGTCCTGACTTTC. The chain joins TRBV7-8 to TRBJ2-6; no reliable D call. V was pared by 3 bases and J by 3 bases, with 6 bases between. The CDR3 length is 14 residues. Germline V CDR1 and CDR2: SGHVS, FQNEAQ. Using reference TRBV7-8 and TRBJ2-6 for the parts outside the CDR3, the full variable domain is GAGVSQSPRYKVAKRGQDVALRCDPISGHVSLFWYQQALGQGPEFLTYFQNEAQLDKSGLPSDRFFAERPEGSVSTLKIQRTQQEDSAVYLCASSFQVGANVLTFGAGSRLTVL.

The table lists this clonotype with many counts. This sequence joins TRBV7-8 and TRBJ2-7; tentatively, D is TRBD2 (6 bases). The CDR3 has 14 amino acids. Per germline, CDR1 SGHVS and CDR2 FQNEAQ. Trimming pared 5 bases from V and 3 bases from J, leaving 14 bases between. CDR3 coding DNA: TGTGCCAGCAGCGCTAGCGTGAGGGTCTACGAGCAGTACTTC. Translation gives CASSASVRVYEQYF.

This clonotype has ten or more counts. This chain uses TRBV4-1 with TRBJ2-3; 7 bases fit TRBD2. Germline V CDR1 and CDR2: MGHRA, YSYEKL. This CDR3 contains 15 residues. V gave up 1 base and J gave up 6 bases; unmatched junction bases: 7. CDR3: CASSQGASGVDTQYF. The DNA of the CDR3 is TGCGCCAGCAGCCAAGGGGCTAGCGGAGTGGATACGCAGTATTTT.

The chain uses TRBV4-1 and TRBJ2-1; 10 nucleotides line up with TRBD2. The CDR3 has 14 residues. The V gene end was trimmed by 5 bases and the J gene end by 10 bases; junction bases not matched to a gene: 8. From germline, CDR1 is MGHRA and CDR2 YSYEKL. CDR3 in amino acids: CASSRLAGVEEQFF. In nucleotides, the CDR3 is TGCGCCAGCAGCAGGCTAGCGGGAGTGGAGGAGCAGTTCTTC.

This clonotype was recorded at least ten times. The rearrangement uses TRBV6-5 and TRBJ2-5; D possibly matches TRBD1 or TRBD2 (5 bases each). Germline CDR1 reads MNHEY; CDR2 reads SVGAGI. The CDR3 totals 16 residues. V was pared by 0 bases and J by 1 base, with 12 bases between. This CDR3 is CASSYSSAGTQETQYF. The CDR3 nucleotides read TGTGCCAGCAGTTACTCGAGTGCCGGGACCCAAGAGACCCAGTACTTC.

Only a few counts were recorded for this clonotype. The chain has TRBV20-1 and TRBJ1-5, with D perhaps matching TRBD1 (5 bases). Germline V gene data show CDR1 as DFQATT and CDR2 as SNEGSKA (reference sequence). This CDR3 spans 13 amino acids. The ends were cut back, 6 bases at V and 2 bases at J, with 11 bases in the middle. The CDR3 coding sequence is TGCAGTGCGAATCGCAGGGGCAATCAGCCCCAGCATTTT. It translates to CSANRRGNQPQHF.

This clonotype was recorded many times. The chain is built from TRBV30 and TRBJ1-1; 7 bases match TRBD1. V dropped 3 bases and J dropped 0; count of bases not matched to a gene: 16. The germline V gene has CDR1 GTSNPN and CDR2 SVGIG (reference sequence). The CDR3 contains 18 residues. The CDR3 sequence: CAWRADPWTGLMNTEAFF. As DNA, the CDR3 is TGTGCCTGGAGAGCAGATCCATGGACAGGTCTTATGAACACTGAAGCTTTCTTT.

This clonotype was observed at least ten times. The V and J genes are TRBV6-2 or TRBV6-3 and TRBJ2-2; D is undetermined. This CDR3 region has 16 residues. Trimming shortened V by 0 bases and J by 0 bases, and 8 bases separated the two germline ends. Germline CDR1 reads MNHEY; CDR2 reads SVGEGT. The CDR3 region is CASSYSKNPNTGELFF. As DNA, the CDR3 is TGTGCCAGCAGTTACTCGAAGAATCCGAACACCGGGGAGCTGTTTTTT.

This clonotype was found many times. This sequence joins TRBV28 and TRBJ2-7, with D maybe TRBD2 (5 bases). V was pared by 5 bases and J by 0 bases, with 14 bases between. Looked up from germline, CDR1 is MDHEN and CDR2 is SYDVKM. The CDR3 spans 15 residues. This CDR3 is CASSSVVLASYEQYF. Here the CDR3 DNA reads TGTGCCAGCAGTAGTGTGGTCCTAGCCTCCTACGAGCAGTACTTC. The complete variable domain, with remaining parts taken from reference TRBV28 and TRBJ2-7, reads DVKVTQSSRYLVKRTGEKVFLECVQDMDHENMFWYRQDPGLGLRLIYFSYDVKMKEKGDIPEGYSVSREKKERFSLILESASTNQTSMYLCASSSVVLASYEQYFGPGTRLTVT.

This clonotype was counted a few times. J is TRBJ2-2 and V is TRBV4-1; D possibly corresponds to TRBD2 (5 bases). CDR3 length equals 14 residues. Trimming stripped 6 bases from V and 6 bases from J, with 14 bases between. The V gene's germline CDR1 is MGHRA and CDR2 YSYEKL. The CDR3, as DNA: TGCGCCAGCAGTCAGGCCTCGCGGGCCGGGGAGCTGTTTTTT. Residues: CASSQASRAGELFF.

In its sample, this clonotype was seen many times. This chain joins TRBV12-3 or TRBV12-4 and TRBJ2-7; TRBD1 aligns across 10 bases. Trimming removed 4 bases from V and 4 bases from J; junction bases left unmatched: 10. This CDR3 is built from 16 residues. This chain's CDR3 is CASSSIVTGGGYEQYF. CDR3 nucleotide sequence: TGTGCCAGCAGTTCCATCGTGACAGGGGGCGGGTACGAGCAGTACTTC.

This clonotype was seen many times. V gene TRBV12-3 or TRBV12-4 combines with J gene TRBJ1-1; D not certain. CDR3 length: 17 amino acids. The ends were cut back, 3 bases at V and 4 bases at J, with 21 bases in the middle. The CDR3 DNA reads TGTGCCAGCAGTTTTCTAAGGGAGGCGGACCCGGGCACTGAAGCTTTCTTT. Translating gives CASSFLREADPGTEAFF.

This clonotype was counted a few times. The CDR3, as DNA: TGTGCCAGCAGCTCGGAGAAAAATTCACCCCTCCACTTT. Translating it yields CASSSEKNSPLHF. This sequence joins TRBV7-9 and TRBJ1-6, with D unclear. This CDR3 spans 13 amino acids. Germline values: CDR1 SEHNR, CDR2 FQNEAQ (reference sequence). V dropped 4 bases and J dropped 7 bases, with 8 bases sitting between them.

This clonotype was picked up a small number of times. CDR3 nucleotides: TGTGCCAGCAGCCTTCCGGGACAGAACTATGGCTACACCTTC. This encodes CASSLPGQNYGYTF. The chain combines TRBV7-9 with TRBJ1-2; TRBD1 matches at 7 bases. This CDR3 is built from 14 residues. CDR1 and CDR2 (germline): SEHNR, FQNEAQ (reference sequence). V lost 5 bases and J lost 2; bases outside the gene matches: 5.

At least ten counts were recorded for this clonotype. The rearrangement joins TRBV5-1 to TRBJ2-3; D might be TRBD2 (6 bases). Trimming cost V 5 bases and J 3 bases, with 10 bases left between them. CDR1 SGHRS and CDR2 YFSETQ come from the germline V gene. The CDR3 runs to 13 residues. CDR3 bases: TGCGCCAGCAGTTACCGGGAGACAGATACGCAGTATTTT. Its translation: CASSYRETDTQYF. Full variable domain (missing parts from reference TRBV5-1 and TRBJ2-3): KAGVTQTPRYLIKTRGQQVTLSCSPISGHRSVSWYQQTPGQGLQFLFEYFSETQRNKGNFPGRFSGRQFSNSRSEMNVSTLELGDSALYLCASSYRETDTQYFGPGTRLTVL.

At least ten counts were recorded for this clonotype. The rearrangement uses TRBV20-1 and TRBJ2-4; a possible D gene is TRBD2 (6 bases). The CDR3 totals 13 residues. Germline CDR1 DFQATT, CDR2 SNEGSKA (reference sequence). Trimming took off 6 bases at V and 8 bases at J, with 17 bases between the two ends. This CDR3 reads CSAETRDLDIQYF. The CDR3 DNA is TGCAGTGCCGAGACCCGGGACTTGGACATTCAGTACTTC.

This clonotype was seen at least ten times. The CDR3 bases are TGCAGTGCTTGGGACAGGGGGCGGCCCGAGCAGTACTTC. Its translation: CSAWDRGRPEQYF. The chain links TRBV20-1 to TRBJ2-7, with 12 bases identical to TRBD1. This CDR3 contains 13 residues. With 5 bases clipped from V and 6 bases from J, the junction kept 5 bases outside the gene matches. CDR1 is DFQATT, CDR2 SNEGSKA, per germline (reference sequence).

This clonotype was picked up many times. The rearrangement joins TRBV5-4 to TRBJ1-1; TRBD1 matches 10 bases. The CDR3 has 14 residues. The trim removed 5 bases at V and 5 bases at J, leaving 6 bases unmatched. Germline CDR1 SGHNT, CDR2 YYREEE (reference sequence). The CDR3: CASRETGGDTEAFF. The CDR3 bases are TGTGCCAGCAGGGAGACAGGGGGCGATACTGAAGCTTTCTTT.

This clonotype was recorded at least ten times. The V call is TRBV10-2, the J call TRBJ2-3, with D possibly TRBD1 on 6 matching bases. The V and J ends lost 1 base and 2 bases respectively, with 13 bases between them. The CDR3 contains 16 residues. Looked up from germline, CDR1 is WSHSY and CDR2 is SAAADI. The CDR3 region has the DNA TGCGCCAGCAGTGAGTTTCTACAGGGAGCCACAGATACGCAGTATTTT. Amino acids: CASSEFLQGATDTQYF.

There are many counts of this clonotype. The chain couples TRBV5-1 to TRBJ2-5, with unresolved D. CDR3 length: 14 residues. The V gene's germline CDR1 is SGHRS and CDR2 YFSETQ. The ends were cut back, 4 bases at V and 1 base at J, with 11 bases in the middle. As DNA, the CDR3 is TGCGCCAGCAGCCACGGGCAGCTCCAAGAGACCCAGTACTTC. This sequence encodes CASSHGQLQETQYF.

This clonotype was seen ten or more times. This chain joins TRBV6-5 and TRBJ2-7; 10 positions match TRBD2. CDR1 and CDR2 from the germline V gene are MNHEY and SVGAGI. Trimming cost V 6 bases and J 3 bases; bases outside gene matches: 5. This CDR3 has 14 residues. CDR3: CASRSSGSSYEQYF. Here the CDR3 DNA reads TGTGCCAGCAGGTCTAGCGGGAGCAGCTACGAGCAGTACTTC.

This clonotype was observed many times. The chain employs TRBV27 and TRBJ2-7; 14 nucleotides match TRBD2. The CDR3 contains 17 residues. J lost 3 bases, V lost 5 bases, and 9 bases had no gene match. Germline V gene sequence: CDR1 MNHEY, CDR2 SMNVEV (reference sequence). CDR3 in amino acids: CASSHPGLAGEVYEQYF. The CDR3, as DNA: TGTGCCAGCAGTCATCCGGGACTAGCGGGAGAAGTCTACGAGCAGTACTTC.

In regard to this clonotype: The conserved phenylalanine or tryptophan normally closing the CDR3 is absent here, so this likely arose from a read error. The chain employs TRBV5-1 and TRBJ2-7; 10 bases align to TRBD1. CDR1 and CDR2 from the germline V gene are SGHRS and YFSETQ. V gave up 3 bases and J gave up 7 bases; unmatched junction bases: 10. The CDR3 is made up of 15 amino acids. CDR3 coding DNA: TGCGCCAGCAGCTCGGGGGACAGGGGAAGTGAAGAGCAGTACTTG. Its protein is CASSSGDRGSEEQYL.